The T cell receptor beta chain under discussion was sequenced for a study of T-cell memory formation after mild COVID-19 (dated by TCRdb to the early 2020s). In the study overall: TCR sequence clusters from the two donors were largely donor specific. T-cell clones expanding and contracting after mild COVID-19 in two donors were tracked by longitudinal TCRalpha and TCRbeta repertoire sequencing. Two young, previously healthy adult volunteers made up the cohort, one male and one female. Points the paper makes about the study in general: Whether the second-wave clones peaking on day 37 were SARS-CoV-2 specific was not confirmed. The detection of some responding clones in pre-infection memory suggests that pre-existing cross-reactive memory T cells joined the SARS-CoV-2 response. Contracting CD4+ clones were located mainly in the CM and EM memory subsets, whereas CD8+ clones were found to be enriched in EMRA. Balanced CD4/CD8 phenotypes were observed for clones contracting from day 15 to 85, whereas a bias towards CD4+ was observed for a second wave of clones expanding from day 15 to 37. Only a couple of mild cases were covered by the study, and larger cohorts that include severe cases with pre-infection samples were considered necessary.

To note about this clonotype: What antigen it recognizes has not been identified. Since a much larger clone is just one base distant, this may be a read error.

The reads were generated on an Illumina NovaSeq 6000. cDNA libraries for TCRalpha and TCRbeta were prepared by 5'RACE using constant-segment primers, with sample barcodes and unique molecular identifiers added. RNA was extracted from every sample with Trizol reagent. Library amplification was performed in two PCR steps, and a second sample barcode and Illumina TruSeq adapters were introduced in the second step. Libraries were sequenced on an Illumina NovaSeq with 2 x 150 bp paired-end reads. The authors' pipeline ran thus. The reads were demultiplexed and collapsed into UMI-guided consensus sequences using migec v1.2.7. Using mixcr v2.1.11, UMI consensuses were aligned to TRA and TRB V and J templates and then assembled into clonotypes. A clonotype was counted as expanded or contracted only when both edgeR and NoisET called the clonotype significant, with the noise models trained on biological replicates. edgeR calls used a false discovery rate-adjusted p below 0.01 and a log2 fold-change threshold of 1. As an exploratory analysis of dynamics, max-normalized trajectories of the 1000 most abundant clonotypes were examined by PCA with hierarchical clustering. Separately sequenced CD4+ and CD8+ repertoires were used to assign a CD4 or CD8 phenotype to each responding clone. TCRdb reprocessed the public reads (quality trimming at Q25 with fastp, clone calling with MiXCR) and kept in-frame beta chains. Records with the same CDR3 protein are collapsed into one entry carrying the most frequent genes and DNA. None of the V and J calls come from the authors' own analysis; TCRdb made them. The sample contains around 440,000 distinct CDR3 sequences, over 15% of them found a single time. Around an eighth of the sample rests with the top ten.

The CDR3, cysteine through phenylalanine, is 16 amino acids long. Only the CDR3 DNA is retained, 48 bases long and in frame from the first base. Deletion took 6 bases off V and 3 bases off J, with a span of 17 bases between the germline ends. The germline V gene yields MGHRA for CDR1 and YSYEKL for CDR2. Ficoll-Paque density gradient centrifugation was the method used to isolate PBMCs. The sample comprised PBMCs or a T cell subset sorted from them (not recorded which). Recombination joined TRBV4-1 with TRBJ2-2, with TRBD1 tentatively as D gene (6 bases match). This clonotype was sampled from an adult woman who had mild COVID-19 (a few samples of this study predate the infection). The sample titles of this study are shuffled in the database, so cell type and time point are left out; the donor was told from shared clones. The DNA is as follows: TGCGCCAGCAGACCGGACGGGACACAATACACCGGGGAGCTGTTTTTT. Translated, this gives CASRPDGTQYTGELFF.